This T cell receptor beta chain derives from a study of PD-1 blockade in classical Hodgkin lymphoma. Every single patient, without exception, relapsed after autologous stem cell transplantation, and brentuximab vedotin exposure varied. This table comes from immunoSEQ multiplex PCR, and its TCRdb copy is limited to in-frame clones, with some not included. The sample has 20,000 to 25,000 clones; around 80% are singletons. The source material was peripheral blood mononuclear cells (PBMCs), sampled before the second cycle of nivolumab. The sequence was collected from a human donor with classical Hodgkin lymphoma.

The CDR3 here is CAWSFGYNEQFF. CDR3 coding DNA: TGTGCCTGGAGTTTCGGTTACAATGAGCAGTTCTTC. The genes are TRBV30 and TRBJ2-1; D remains ambiguous. Trimming shortened V by 2 bases and J by 4 bases, and 6 bases separated the two germline ends. Germline CDR1 and CDR2: GTSNPN and SVGIG (reference sequence). The CDR3 contains 12 residues.